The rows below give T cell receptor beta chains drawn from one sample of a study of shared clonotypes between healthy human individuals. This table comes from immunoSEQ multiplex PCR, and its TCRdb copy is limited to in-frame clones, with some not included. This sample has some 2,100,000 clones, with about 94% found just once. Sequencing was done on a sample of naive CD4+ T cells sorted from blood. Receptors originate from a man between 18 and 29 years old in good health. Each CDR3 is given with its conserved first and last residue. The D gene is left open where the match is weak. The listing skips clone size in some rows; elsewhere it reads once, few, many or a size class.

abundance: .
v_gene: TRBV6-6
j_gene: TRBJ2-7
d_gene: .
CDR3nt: TGTGCCAGCAGTACACTACAGGGTTCGGCCTACGAGCAGTACTTC
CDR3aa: CASSTLQGSAYEQYF

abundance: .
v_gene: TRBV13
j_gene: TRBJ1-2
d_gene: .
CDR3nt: TGTGCCAGCAGCTCCCCCGGCTGGGAAAGGGACTATGGCTACACCTTC
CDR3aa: CASSSPGWERDYGYTF

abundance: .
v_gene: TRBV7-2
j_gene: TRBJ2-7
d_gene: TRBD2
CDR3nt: TGTGCCAGCAGCCCCCTTAGCGGGAGTTACGAGCAGTACTTC
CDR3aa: CASSPLSGSYEQYF

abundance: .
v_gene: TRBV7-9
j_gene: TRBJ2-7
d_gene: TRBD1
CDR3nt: TGTGCCAGCAGCCGACAGGGGAACTACGAGCAGTACTTC
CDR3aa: CASSRQGNYEQYF

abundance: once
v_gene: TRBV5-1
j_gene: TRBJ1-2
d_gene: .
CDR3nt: TGCGCCAGCAGCTTGGTGGGGTCTGGCTACACCTTC
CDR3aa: CASSLVGSGYTF

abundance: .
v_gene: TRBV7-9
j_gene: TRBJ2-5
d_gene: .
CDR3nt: TGTGCCAGCAGACCTGTCCCACTCTATCAAGAGACCCAGTACTTC
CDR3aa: CASRPVPLYQETQYF

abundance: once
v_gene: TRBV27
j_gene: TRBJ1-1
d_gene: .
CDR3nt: TGTGCCAGGTGTCCGGCCGTGAACACTGAAGCTTTCTTT
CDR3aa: CARCPAVNTEAFF

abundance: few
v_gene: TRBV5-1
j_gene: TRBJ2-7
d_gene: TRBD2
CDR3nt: TGCGCCAGCAGCTTGGCCGGGACTAGCTCCTACGAGCAGTACTTC
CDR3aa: CASSLAGTSSYEQYF

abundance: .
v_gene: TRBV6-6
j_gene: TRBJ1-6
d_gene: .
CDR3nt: TGTGCCACACGGACAGTGAGTTCACCCCTCCACTTT
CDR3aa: CATRTVSSPLHF

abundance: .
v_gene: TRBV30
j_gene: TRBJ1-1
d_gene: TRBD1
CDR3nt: TGTGCCTGGAGTGTAGGGACAGGGGCGGGATATGACACTGAAGCTTTCTTT
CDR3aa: CAWSVGTGAGYDTEAFF

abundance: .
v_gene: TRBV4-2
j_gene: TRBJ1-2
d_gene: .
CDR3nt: TGTGCCAGCAGCCAAGAGTCAGCGCGCTATGGCTACACCTTC
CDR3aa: CASSQESARYGYTF

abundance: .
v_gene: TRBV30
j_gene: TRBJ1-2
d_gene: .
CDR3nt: TGTGCCTGCTCCACGGGGGGAAGGACCTTC
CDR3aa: CACSTGGRTF

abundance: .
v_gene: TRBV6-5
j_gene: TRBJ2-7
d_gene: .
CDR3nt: TGTGCCAGCAGTTACTCGGGACGTAGCTCCTACGAGCAGTACTTC
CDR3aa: CASSYSGRSSYEQYF

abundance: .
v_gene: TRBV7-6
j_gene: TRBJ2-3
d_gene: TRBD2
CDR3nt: TGTGCCAGCAGCTTAGCTTCTACTAGCGTCGCAGATACGCAGTATTTT
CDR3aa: CASSLASTSVADTQYF

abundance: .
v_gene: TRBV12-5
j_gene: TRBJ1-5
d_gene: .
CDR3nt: TGTGCTAGTGGTTTGGATGCCCGGGGGCCCCAGCATTTT
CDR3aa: CASGLDARGPQHF

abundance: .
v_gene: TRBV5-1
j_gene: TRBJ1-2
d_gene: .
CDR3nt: TGCGCCAGCAGCCCATCCTTACAGGGTAACTATGGCTACACCTTC
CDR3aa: CASSPSLQGNYGYTF

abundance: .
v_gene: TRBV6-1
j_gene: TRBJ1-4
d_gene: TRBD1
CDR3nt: TGTGCCAGCAGTACCCGGACAGGGAGGGGTGAAAAACTGTTTTTT
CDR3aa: CASSTRTGRGEKLFF

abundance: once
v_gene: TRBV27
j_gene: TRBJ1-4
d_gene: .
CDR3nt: TGTGCCAGCCAAGTCGGGGGAAAACTGTTTTTT
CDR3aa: CASQVGGKLFF

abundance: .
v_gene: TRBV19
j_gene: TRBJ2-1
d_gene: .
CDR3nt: TGTGCCAGTAGTATTTTCGGGGGAGAGCAGTTCTTC
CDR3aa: CASSIFGGEQFF

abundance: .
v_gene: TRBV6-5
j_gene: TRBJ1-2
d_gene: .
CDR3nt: TGTGCCAGCAGTTACTCGAAAGGGCGTCCGAACTATGGCTACACCTTC
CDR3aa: CASSYSKGRPNYGYTF

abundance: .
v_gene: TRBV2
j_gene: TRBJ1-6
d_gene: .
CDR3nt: TGTGCCAGCTTGGGGGGCAGCTCCTATAATTCACCCCTCCACTTT
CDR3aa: CASLGGSSYNSPLHF

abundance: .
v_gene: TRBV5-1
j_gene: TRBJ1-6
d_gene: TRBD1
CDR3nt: TGCGCCAGCAGCTTAACCGGACCGAGAACAGGGGGTTATTCACCCCTCCACTTT
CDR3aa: CASSLTGPRTGGYSPLHF

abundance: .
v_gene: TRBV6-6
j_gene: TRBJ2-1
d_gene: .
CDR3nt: TGTGCCGTGAGGCCCCGGGAACACTACAATGAGCAGTTCTTC
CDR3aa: CAVRPREHYNEQFF

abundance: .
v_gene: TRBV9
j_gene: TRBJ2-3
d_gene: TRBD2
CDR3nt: TGTGCCAGCAGCGTAACGGGGAGGGCAGATACGCAGTATTTT
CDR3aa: CASSVTGRADTQYF

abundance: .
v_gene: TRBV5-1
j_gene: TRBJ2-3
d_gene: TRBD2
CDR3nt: TGCGCCAGCAGCGCCCTGACTAGCGGGAGACCATTTAGCACAGATACGCAGTATTTT
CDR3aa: CASSALTSGRPFSTDTQYF

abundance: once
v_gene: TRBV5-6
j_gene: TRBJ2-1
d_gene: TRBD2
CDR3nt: TGTGCCAGCAGCTTGGGGAGCCCGGGGGGACGCTGGTTCTTC
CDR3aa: CASSLGSPGGRWFF

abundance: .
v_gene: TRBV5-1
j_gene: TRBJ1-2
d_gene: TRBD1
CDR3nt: TGCGCCAGCAGCTTGGCCCAGGGACAGGATAGCTACACCTTC
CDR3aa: CASSLAQGQDSYTF

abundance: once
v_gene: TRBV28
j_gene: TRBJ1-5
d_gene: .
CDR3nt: TGTGCCAGCAGTTTTGGCATCTATAGCAATCAGCCCCAGCATTTT
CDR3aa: CASSFGIYSNQPQHF

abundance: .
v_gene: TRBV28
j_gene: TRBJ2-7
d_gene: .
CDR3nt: TGTGCCAGCAGTTCTCGGAGCCAGACCTACGAGCAGTACTTC
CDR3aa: CASSSRSQTYEQYF

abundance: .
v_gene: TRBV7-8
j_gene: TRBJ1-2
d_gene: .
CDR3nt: TGTGCCAGCAGCTTAGGAGGACAAGATAACTATGGCTACACCTTC
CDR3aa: CASSLGGQDNYGYTF

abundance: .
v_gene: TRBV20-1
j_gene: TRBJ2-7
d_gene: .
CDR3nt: TGCAGTGCTAAGCAAAGCTACGAGCAGTACTTC
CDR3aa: CSAKQSYEQYF